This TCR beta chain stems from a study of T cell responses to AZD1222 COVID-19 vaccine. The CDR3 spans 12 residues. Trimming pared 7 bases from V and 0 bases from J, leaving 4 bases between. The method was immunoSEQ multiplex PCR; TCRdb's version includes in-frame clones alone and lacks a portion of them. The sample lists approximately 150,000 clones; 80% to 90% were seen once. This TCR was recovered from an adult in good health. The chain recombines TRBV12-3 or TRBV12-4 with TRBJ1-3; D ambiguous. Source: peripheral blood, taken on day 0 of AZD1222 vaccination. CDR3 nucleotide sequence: TGTGCCAGCACCCCCTCTGGAAACACCATATATTTT. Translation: CASTPSGNTIYF.